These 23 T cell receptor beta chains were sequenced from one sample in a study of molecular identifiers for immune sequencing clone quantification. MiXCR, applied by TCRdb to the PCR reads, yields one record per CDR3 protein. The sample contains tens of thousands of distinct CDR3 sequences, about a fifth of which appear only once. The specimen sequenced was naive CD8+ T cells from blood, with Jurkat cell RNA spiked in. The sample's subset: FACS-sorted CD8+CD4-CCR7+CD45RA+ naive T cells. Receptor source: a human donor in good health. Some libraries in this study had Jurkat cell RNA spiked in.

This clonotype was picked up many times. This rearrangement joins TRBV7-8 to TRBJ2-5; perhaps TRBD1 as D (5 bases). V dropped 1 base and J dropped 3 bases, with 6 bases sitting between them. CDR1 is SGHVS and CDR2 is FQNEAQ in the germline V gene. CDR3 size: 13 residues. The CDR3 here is CASSLVGEETQYF. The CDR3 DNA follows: TGTGCCAGCAGCTTAGTAGGGGAAGAGACCCAGTACTTC.

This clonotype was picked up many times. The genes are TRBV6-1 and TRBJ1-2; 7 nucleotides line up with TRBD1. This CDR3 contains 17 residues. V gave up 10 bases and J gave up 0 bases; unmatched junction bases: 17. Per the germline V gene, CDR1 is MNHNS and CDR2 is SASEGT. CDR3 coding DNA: TGTGCCACCGAAATTTACCAAGGGACAGCAGCTAACTATGGCTACACCTTC. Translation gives CATEIYQGTAANYGYTF.

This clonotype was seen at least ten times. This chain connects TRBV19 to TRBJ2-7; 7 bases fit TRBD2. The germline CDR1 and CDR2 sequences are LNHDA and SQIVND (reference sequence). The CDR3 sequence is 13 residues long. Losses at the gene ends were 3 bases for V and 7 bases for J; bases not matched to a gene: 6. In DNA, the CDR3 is TGTGCCAGTAGTATGCCCGGGAGGTGGGAGCAGTACTTC. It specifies CASSMPGRWEQYF. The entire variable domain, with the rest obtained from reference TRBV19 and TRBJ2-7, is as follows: DGGITQSPKYLFRKEGQNVTLSCEQNLNHDAMYWYRQDPGQGLRLIYYSQIVNDFQKGDIAEGYSVSREKKESFPLTVTSAQKNPTAFYLCASSMPGRWEQYFGPGTRLTVT.

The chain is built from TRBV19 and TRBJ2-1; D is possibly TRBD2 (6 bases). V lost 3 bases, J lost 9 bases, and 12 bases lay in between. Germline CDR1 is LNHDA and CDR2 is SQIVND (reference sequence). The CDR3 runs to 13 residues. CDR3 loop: CASSIWGVGEQFF. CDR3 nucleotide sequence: TGTGCCAGTAGTATTTGGGGGGTGGGTGAGCAGTTCTTC.

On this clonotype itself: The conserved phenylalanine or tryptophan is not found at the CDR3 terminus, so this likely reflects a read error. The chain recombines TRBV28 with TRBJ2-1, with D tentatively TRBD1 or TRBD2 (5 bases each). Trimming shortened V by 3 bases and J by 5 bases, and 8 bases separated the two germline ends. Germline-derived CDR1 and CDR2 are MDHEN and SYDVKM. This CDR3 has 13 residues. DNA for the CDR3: TGTGCCAGCAGTTTCGGGGCAAACAATGAGCAGTTCCTC. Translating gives CASSFGANNEQFL.

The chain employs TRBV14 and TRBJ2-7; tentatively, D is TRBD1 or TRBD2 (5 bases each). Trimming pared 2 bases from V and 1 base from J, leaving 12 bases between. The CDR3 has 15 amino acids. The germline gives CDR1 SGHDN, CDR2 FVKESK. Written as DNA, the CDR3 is TGTGCCAGCAGCCAATGGGACGGCGAATCCTACGAGCAGTACTTC. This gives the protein CASSQWDGESYEQYF.

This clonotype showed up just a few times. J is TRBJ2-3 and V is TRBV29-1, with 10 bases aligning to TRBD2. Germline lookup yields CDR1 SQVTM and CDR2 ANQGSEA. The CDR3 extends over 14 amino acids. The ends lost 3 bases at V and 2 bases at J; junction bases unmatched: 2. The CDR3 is CSVEGLALTDTQYF. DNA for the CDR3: TGCAGCGTTGAGGGACTAGCGCTCACAGATACGCAGTATTTT.

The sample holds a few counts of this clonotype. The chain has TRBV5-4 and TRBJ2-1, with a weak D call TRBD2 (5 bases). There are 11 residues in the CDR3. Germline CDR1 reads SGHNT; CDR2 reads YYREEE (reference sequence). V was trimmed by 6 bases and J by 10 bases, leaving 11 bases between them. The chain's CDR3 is CASTTSGEQFF. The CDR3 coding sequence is TGTGCCAGCACAACTAGTGGCGAGCAGTTCTTC.

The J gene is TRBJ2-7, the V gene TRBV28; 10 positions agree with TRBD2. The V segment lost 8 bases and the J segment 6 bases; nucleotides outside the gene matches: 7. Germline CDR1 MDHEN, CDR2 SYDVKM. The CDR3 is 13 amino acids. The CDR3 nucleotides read TGTGCCAGCCGAGGACTAGCGGCCCTCGAGCAGTACTTC. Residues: CASRGLAALEQYF.

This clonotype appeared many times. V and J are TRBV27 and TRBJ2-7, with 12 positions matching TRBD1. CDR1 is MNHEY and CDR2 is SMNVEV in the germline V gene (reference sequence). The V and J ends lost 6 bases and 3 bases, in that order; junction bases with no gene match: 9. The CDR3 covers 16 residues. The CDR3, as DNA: TGTGCCAGCAGCCAGGTGGGGACAGGGGGCCTCTACGAGCAGTACTTC. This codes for CASSQVGTGGLYEQYF.

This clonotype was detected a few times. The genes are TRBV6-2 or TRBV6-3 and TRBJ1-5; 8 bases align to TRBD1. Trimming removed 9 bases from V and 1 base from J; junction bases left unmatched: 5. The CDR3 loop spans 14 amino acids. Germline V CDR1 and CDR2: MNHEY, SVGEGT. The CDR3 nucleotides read TGTGCCAGTAGAGGACAGGGAAGCAATCAGCCCCAGCATTTT. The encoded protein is CASRGQGSNQPQHF.

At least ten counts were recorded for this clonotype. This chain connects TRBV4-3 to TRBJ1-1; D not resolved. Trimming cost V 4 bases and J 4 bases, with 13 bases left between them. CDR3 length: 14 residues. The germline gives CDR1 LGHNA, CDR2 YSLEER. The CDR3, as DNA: TGCGCCAGCAGCCCCTTCGGACGGGGCACTGAAGCTTTCTTT. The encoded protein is CASSPFGRGTEAFF.

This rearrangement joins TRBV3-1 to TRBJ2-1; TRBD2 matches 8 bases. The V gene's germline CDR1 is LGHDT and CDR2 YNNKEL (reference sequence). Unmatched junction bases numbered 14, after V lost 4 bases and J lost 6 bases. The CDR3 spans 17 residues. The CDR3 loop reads CASSLFGQSGRGNEQFF. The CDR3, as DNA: TGTGCCAGCAGCCTCTTTGGGCAGAGCGGGAGAGGCAATGAGCAGTTCTTC.

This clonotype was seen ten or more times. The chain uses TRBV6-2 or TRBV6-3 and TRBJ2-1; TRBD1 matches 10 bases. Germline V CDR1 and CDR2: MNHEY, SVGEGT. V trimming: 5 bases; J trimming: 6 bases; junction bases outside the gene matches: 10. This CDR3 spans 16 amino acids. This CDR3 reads CASSPGPGQGINEQFF. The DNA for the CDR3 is TGTGCCAGCAGTCCAGGCCCGGGACAGGGGATCAATGAGCAGTTCTTC.

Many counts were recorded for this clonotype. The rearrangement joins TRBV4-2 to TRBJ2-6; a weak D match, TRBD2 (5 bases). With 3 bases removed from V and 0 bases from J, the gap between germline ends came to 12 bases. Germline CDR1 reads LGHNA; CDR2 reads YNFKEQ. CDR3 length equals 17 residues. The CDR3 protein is CASSHLTITSGANVLTF. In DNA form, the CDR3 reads TGTGCCAGCAGCCACCTGACTATTACCTCTGGGGCCAACGTCCTGACTTTC.

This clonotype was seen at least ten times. CDR3 region: CASSVARDRVWETQYF. Here the CDR3 DNA reads TGTGCCAGCAGCGTAGCTCGGGACAGGGTGTGGGAGACCCAGTACTTC. V and J are TRBV9 and TRBJ2-5; 9 bases are a match to TRBD1. This CDR3 is built from 16 residues. Germline CDR1 and CDR2: SGDLS and YYNGEE. V gave up 0 bases and J gave up 5 bases; unmatched junction bases: 8. Supplemented by reference TRBV9 and TRBJ2-5, the full variable domain reads DSGVTQTPKHLITATGQRVTLRCSPRSGDLSVYWYQQSLDQGLQFLIQYYNGEERAKGNILERFSAQQFPDLHSELNLSSLELGDSALYFCASSVARDRVWETQYFGPGTRLLVL.

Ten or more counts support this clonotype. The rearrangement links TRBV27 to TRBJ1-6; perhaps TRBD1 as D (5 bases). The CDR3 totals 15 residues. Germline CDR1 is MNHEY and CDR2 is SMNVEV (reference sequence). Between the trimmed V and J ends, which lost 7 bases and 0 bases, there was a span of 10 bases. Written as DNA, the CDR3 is TGTGCCAGCACGGACACCGACTCCTATAATTCACCCCTCCACTTT. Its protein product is CASTDTDSYNSPLHF.

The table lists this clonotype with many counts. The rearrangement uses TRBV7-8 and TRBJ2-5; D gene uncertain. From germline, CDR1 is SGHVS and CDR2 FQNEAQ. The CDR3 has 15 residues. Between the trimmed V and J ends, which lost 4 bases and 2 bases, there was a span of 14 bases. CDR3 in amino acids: CASSSPLGRQETQYF. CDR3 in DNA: TGTGCCAGCAGCTCGCCCCTTGGACGGCAAGAGACCCAGTACTTC.

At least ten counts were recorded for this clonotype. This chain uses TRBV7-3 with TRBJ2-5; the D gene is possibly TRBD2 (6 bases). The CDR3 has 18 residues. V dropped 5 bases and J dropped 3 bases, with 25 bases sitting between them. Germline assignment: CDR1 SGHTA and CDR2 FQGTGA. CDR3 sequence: CASSPSVSVGGTEETQYF. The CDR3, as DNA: TGTGCCAGCAGCCCTAGCGTGTCGGTGGGAGGAACCGAAGAGACCCAGTACTTC.

The CDR3 nucleotides are TGCAGTGCTAGAGAGGACAGGGATGATGCTGAAGCTTTCTTT. Translated: CSAREDRDDAEAFF. The chain employs TRBV20-1 and TRBJ1-1; 8 bases align to TRBD1. Germline V gene lookup returns CDR1 DFQATT and CDR2 SNEGSKA (reference sequence). The CDR3 is made up of 14 amino acids. Trimming at V came to 0 bases and at J to 6 bases, leaving 6 bases not matched to a gene.

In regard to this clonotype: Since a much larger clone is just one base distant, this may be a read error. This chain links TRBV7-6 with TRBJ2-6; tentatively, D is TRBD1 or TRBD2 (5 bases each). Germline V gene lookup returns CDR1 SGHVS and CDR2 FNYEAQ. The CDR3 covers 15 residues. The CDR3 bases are TGTGCCAGCAGCCCCGCCTTAGCCGGGGCCAACGTCCCGACTTTC. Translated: CASSPALAGANVPTF. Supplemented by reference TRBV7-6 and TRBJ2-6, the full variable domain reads GAGVSQSPRYKVTKRGQDVALRCDPISGHVSLYWYRQALGQGPEFLTYFNYEAQQDKSGLPNDRFSAERPEGSISTLTIQRTEQRDSAMYRCASSPALAGANVPTFGAGSRLTVL.

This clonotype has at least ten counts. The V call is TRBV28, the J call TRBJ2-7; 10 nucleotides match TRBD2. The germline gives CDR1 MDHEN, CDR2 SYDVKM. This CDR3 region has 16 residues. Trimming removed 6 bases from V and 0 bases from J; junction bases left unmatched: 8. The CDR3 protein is CASRIAGGMGSYEQYF. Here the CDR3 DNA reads TGTGCCAGCAGGATAGCGGGAGGAATGGGCTCCTACGAGCAGTACTTC.

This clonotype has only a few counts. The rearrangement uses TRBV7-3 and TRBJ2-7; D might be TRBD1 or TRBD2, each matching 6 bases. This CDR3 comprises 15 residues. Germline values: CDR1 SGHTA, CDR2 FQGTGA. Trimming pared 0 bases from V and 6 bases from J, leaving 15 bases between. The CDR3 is CASSLTGGSGSEQYF. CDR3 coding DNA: TGTGCCAGCAGCTTAACGGGGGGCTCTGGTTCCGAGCAGTACTTC. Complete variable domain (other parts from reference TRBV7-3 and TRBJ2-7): GAGVSQTPSNKVTEKGKYVELRCDPISGHTALYWYRQSLGQGPEFLIYFQGTGAADDSGLPNDRFFAVRPEGSVSTLKIQRTERGDSAVYLCASSLTGGSGSEQYFGPGTRLTVT.